This T cell receptor (beta chain) stems from a study of CD8+CD57+ T cells in acquired aplastic anemia. Background on the study: Mean yield of DNA from sorted CD4+ and CD8+ cells was 3 to 3.5 ug. The study, taken as a whole, reports: Found in both controls and patients were about 30 CD8+ CDR3 sequences.

Many counts were recorded for this clonotype. The antigen is unknown. The TCR beta profiling, which covered VDJ combination and CDR3 sequence, was carried out using genomic DNA as the template. Each CDR3 protein gets one entry after TCRdb re-called the reads with MiXCR. Of 150,000 to 200,000 distinct CDR3 sequences listed, about 50% are singletons. Previously, flow cytometry had revealed CD8+CD57+ cell expansion in the patients chosen for sequencing. Receipt of therapy had not occurred in any patient by the time of blood sampling. CDR1 SGHDT and CDR2 YYEEEE come from the germline V gene. The CDR3 totals 13 residues. With 7 bases clipped from V and 4 bases from J, the junction kept 6 bases outside the gene matches.

The sequence derives from a human donor with aplastic anemia. What was sequenced was sorted CD4+, CD8+, or CD8+CD57+ T cells (not recorded which) from PBMCs. The V gene is TRBV5-6, the J gene TRBJ2-3; TRBD1 agrees at 7 bases. The CDR3 region has the DNA TGTGCCAGCGGCAGACAGGGTTCAGATACGCAGTATTTT. Residues: CASGRQGSDTQYF.